The 18 T cell receptor beta chains below all came from one sample that was sequenced in a study of blood T cell repertoires in COVID-19. Assay used: immunoSEQ multiplex PCR; TCRdb lists only in-frame clones, some missing. The data show under 30,000 clones, 75% to 90% seen once. The sequenced sample consisted of peripheral blood. These receptors all come from a human donor with acute or convalescent COVID-19. The donor label of this sample is uncertain.

The CDR3 loop is CATSRGAGEVNYGYTF. The CDR3 coding sequence is TGTGCCACCAGCAGAGGCGCAGGGGAAGTTAACTATGGCTACACCTTC. The chain is built from TRBV15 and TRBJ1-2; possibly TRBD1 for D (6 bases). The CDR3 length is 16 residues. V was cut by 1 base and J by 1 base, with 13 bases left in between. The germline gives CDR1 LNHNV, CDR2 YYDKDF (reference sequence).

The chain joins TRBV6-1 to TRBJ2-7; 9 bases map to TRBD1. The germline gives CDR1 MNHNS, CDR2 SASEGT. Losses at the gene ends were 4 bases for V and 0 bases for J; bases not matched to a gene: 7. This CDR3 has 16 amino acids. The CDR3 sequence: CASSATGQGFSYEQYF. In nucleotides, the CDR3 is TGTGCCAGCAGTGCGACGGGACAGGGTTTCTCCTACGAGCAGTACTTC.

The rearrangement links TRBV5-1 to TRBJ2-5; TRBD2 agrees at 10 bases. The CDR3 runs to 16 residues. V lost 4 bases, J lost 6 bases, and 12 bases stayed unmatched. CDR1 and CDR2 (germline): SGHRS, YFSETQ. CDR3 nucleotides: TGCGCCAGCAGCACCGTCTTGGCTAGCGGGGGTCAGACCCAGTACTTC. Protein product: CASSTVLASGGQTQYF.

V is TRBV2 and J is TRBJ1-5; 8 bases fit TRBD1. Germline V gene data show CDR1 as SNHLY and CDR2 as FYNNEI. The CDR3 is 14 residues long. V trimming: 4 bases; J trimming: 6 bases; junction bases outside the gene matches: 5. The CDR3 is CASSGGQGAQPQHF. Here the CDR3 DNA reads TGTGCCAGCAGTGGAGGACAGGGCGCTCAGCCCCAGCATTTT.

This chain links TRBV11-2 with TRBJ2-5; possible D gene TRBD2, 5 bases. Trimming removed 6 bases at V and 4 bases at J, with 12 bases between. The CDR3 is 13 residues long. Germline V CDR1 and CDR2: SGHAT, FQNNGV. CDR3 nucleotides: TGTGCCAGCAGGCTAGCCGCAACAGAGACCCAGTACTTC. As protein: CASRLAATETQYF.

The V call is TRBV5-1, the J call TRBJ1-2, with a weak D call TRBD1 (5 bases). There are 14 residues in the CDR3. The V end was cut by 3 bases, the J end by 0 bases, with 9 bases between. Germline V gene sequence: CDR1 SGHRS, CDR2 YFSETQ. Written as DNA, the CDR3 is TGCGCCAGCAGCTCGGACACCTCTAACTATGGCTACACCTTC. This translates into CASSSDTSNYGYTF.

The CDR3 protein is CASSLMQGAAYGYTF. DNA for the CDR3: TGTGCCAGCAGCTTGATGCAGGGGGCTGCCTATGGCTACACCTTC. The chain recombines TRBV5-6 with TRBJ1-2; 8 bases align to TRBD1. Germline CDR1 SGHDT, CDR2 YYEEEE. There are 15 residues in the CDR3. The V gene end was trimmed by 1 base and the J gene end by 4 bases; junction bases not matched to a gene: 6. The full variable domain, rest sourced from reference TRBV5-6 and TRBJ1-2, is DAGVTQSPTHLIKTRGQQVTLRCSPKSGHDTVSWYQQALGQGPQFIFQYYEEEERQRGNFPDRFSGHQFPNYSSELNVNALLLGDSALYLCASSLMQGAAYGYTFGSGTRLTVV.

The rearrangement joins TRBV19 to TRBJ2-5; 7 nucleotides match TRBD1. The CDR3 extends over 15 amino acids. Germline lookup yields CDR1 LNHDA and CDR2 SQIVND (reference sequence). V shed 6 bases and J 4 bases; nucleotides not matched to a gene: 11. The CDR3 DNA is TGTGCCAGTAGCCTTAACAAAGGGGGCGGAGAGACCCAGTACTTC. Encoded protein: CASSLNKGGGETQYF. The whole variable domain, filled in from reference TRBV19 and TRBJ2-5, reads DGGITQSPKYLFRKEGQNVTLSCEQNLNHDAMYWYRQDPGQGLRLIYYSQIVNDFQKGDIAEGYSVSREKKESFPLTVTSAQKNPTAFYLCASSLNKGGGETQYFGPGTRLLVL.

This chain connects TRBV9 to TRBJ1-1; TRBD1 matches 10 bases. Germline V CDR1 and CDR2: SGDLS, YYNGEE. V was pared by 0 bases and J by 6 bases, with 8 bases of the junction left unmatched. This CDR3 comprises 16 residues. The CDR3 sequence: CASSVVPTGGSAEAFF. The CDR3 DNA reads TGTGCCAGCAGCGTAGTTCCGACAGGGGGCAGTGCTGAAGCTTTCTTT.

The rearrangement uses TRBV4-1 and TRBJ1-2, with 9 bases lining up with TRBD1. Germline V CDR1 and CDR2: MGHRA, YSYEKL. V lost 5 bases and J lost 0; bases outside the gene matches: 7. CDR3 length: 16 amino acids. CDR3 DNA: TGCGCCAGCAGCAAGGAAACAGGGGGCTCTAACTATGGCTACACCTTC. This gives the protein CASSKETGGSNYGYTF.

A single count supports this clone. The V and J genes are TRBV5-1 and TRBJ2-5, with unresolved D. The germline gives CDR1 SGHRS, CDR2 YFSETQ. CDR3 size: 13 residues. Trimming cost V 4 bases and J 0 bases, with 7 bases left between them. The CDR3 sequence: CASSPSYQETQYF. CDR3 nucleotide sequence: TGCGCCAGCAGCCCAAGCTACCAAGAGACCCAGTACTTC.

The genes are TRBV19 and TRBJ2-5, with 9 positions matching TRBD1. V shed 8 bases, J shed 2 bases, and the junction held 3 bases outside the gene matches. The CDR3 runs to 13 residues. The germline V gene has CDR1 LNHDA and CDR2 SQIVND (reference sequence). The CDR3 loop reads CASRDRGQETQYF. DNA for the CDR3: TGTGCCAGTCGAGACAGGGGGCAAGAGACCCAGTACTTC. Filled out from reference TRBV19 and TRBJ2-5, the complete variable domain reads DGGITQSPKYLFRKEGQNVTLSCEQNLNHDAMYWYRQDPGQGLRLIYYSQIVNDFQKGDIAEGYSVSREKKESFPLTVTSAQKNPTAFYLCASRDRGQETQYFGPGTRLLVL.

This chain joins TRBV19 and TRBJ2-7; 11 bases match TRBD2. The ends lost 4 bases at V and 3 bases at J; junction bases unmatched: 5. The germline CDR1 and CDR2 sequences are LNHDA and SQIVND (reference sequence). This CDR3 comprises 15 residues. CDR3 coding DNA: TGTGCCAGTAGTACACTAGCGGGAGTCGGCTACGAGCAGTACTTC. This gives the protein CASSTLAGVGYEQYF.

By share, this clone ranks as medium-sized (0.01 to 0.1%). CDR3 sequence (DNA): TGTGCCAGCAGCTTAGTTGTGTTAGCGGGGGGGCCCGTAGATACGCAGTATTTT. It specifies CASSLVVLAGGPVDTQYF. The V gene is TRBV7-2, the J gene TRBJ2-3; 11 nucleotides match TRBD2. J lost 5 bases, V lost 1 base, and 11 bases had no gene match. The CDR3 contains 18 residues. Germline CDR1 SGHTA, CDR2 FQGNSA. Full variable domain (outside the CDR3, taken from reference TRBV7-2 and TRBJ2-3): GAGVSQSPSNKVTEKGKDVELRCDPISGHTALYWYRQSLGQGLEFLIYFQGNSAPDKSGLPSDRFSAERTGGSVSTLTIQRTQQEDSAVYLCASSLVVLAGGPVDTQYFGPGTRLTVL.

The chain has TRBV27 and TRBJ1-2; D gene unclear. The CDR3 is made up of 15 amino acids. V was cut by 7 bases and J by 8 bases, with 23 bases left in between. Germline CDR1 reads MNHEY; CDR2 reads SMNVEV (reference sequence). The CDR3 bases are TGTGCCAGCACCAAAACCTGGACGGGGATCGAGGGCTACACCTTC. Protein sequence: CASTKTWTGIEGYTF.

The V call is TRBV7-2, the J call TRBJ1-2; TRBD1 might be the D (5 bases). The V end lost 3 bases, the J end lost 4 bases, and 9 bases lay between the germline ends. There are 13 residues in the CDR3. From germline, CDR1 is SGHTA and CDR2 FQGNSA. The CDR3 sequence is CASSLGQGYGYTF. As DNA, the CDR3 is TGTGCCAGCAGCTTGGGCCAGGGCTATGGCTACACCTTC. The complete variable domain, with remaining parts taken from reference TRBV7-2 and TRBJ1-2, reads GAGVSQSPSNKVTEKGKDVELRCDPISGHTALYWYRQSLGQGLEFLIYFQGNSAPDKSGLPSDRFSAERTGGSVSTLTIQRTQQEDSAVYLCASSLGQGYGYTFGSGTRLTVV.

V is TRBV6-5 and J is TRBJ2-1, with 7 bases matching TRBD2. The ends lost 6 bases at V and 5 bases at J; junction bases unmatched: 4. CDR3 length equals 13 residues. Germline V gives CDR1 MNHEY, CDR2 SVGAGI. CDR3 nucleotides: TGTGCCAGCAGCCCGGGACTAAACAATGAGCAGTTCTTC. Translating gives CASSPGLNNEQFF.

This rearrangement joins TRBV9 to TRBJ1-2, with 8 bases aligning to TRBD1. The CDR3 covers 15 residues. Germline-derived CDR1 and CDR2 are SGDLS and YYNGEE. J lost 1 base, V lost 3 bases, and 5 bases had no gene match. The CDR3 DNA sequence: TGTGCCAGCAGCGGACGGACAGGGAATAACTATGGCTACACCTTC. As protein: CASSGRTGNNYGYTF.